These 19 T cell receptor beta chains came from one sample sequenced in a study of CD8 T cells in ankylosing spondylitis. TCRdb reanalysed the 5' RACE reads using MiXCR and keeps one entry per CDR3 protein. Of 150,000 or so distinct CDR3 sequences listed, under 35% are singletons. Material for sequencing was synovial fluid, either unsorted or a sorted T cell fraction (not recorded which). These receptor sequences come from a male donor with ankylosing spondylitis.

This clonotype was detected ten times or more. The rearrangement uses TRBV28 and TRBJ2-7; 9 bases align to TRBD1. The V gene end was trimmed by 3 bases and the J gene end by 2 bases; junction bases not matched to a gene: 5. Germline CDR1 and CDR2: MDHEN and SYDVKM. This CDR3 comprises 15 residues. As DNA, the CDR3 is TGTGCCAGCAGTTTCCTGGGGACAGGGCCCTACGAGCAGTACTTC. Protein: CASSFLGTGPYEQYF.

This clonotype is classed as medium-sized (0.01 to 0.1%). The chain carries TRBV15 and TRBJ1-2; 7 bases map to TRBD1. V lost 5 bases and J lost 5; bases outside the gene matches: 8. The CDR3 has 14 amino acids. The germline gives CDR1 LNHNV, CDR2 YYDKDF (reference sequence). The CDR3 protein is CATSPTGALYGYTF. The CDR3 DNA reads TGTGCCACCAGCCCTACAGGGGCCTTGTATGGCTACACCTTC.

This clonotype has a handful of counts. One junction end does not reproduce the germline sequence, and a read error may be involved. The rearrangement joins TRBV28 to TRBJ1-6, with 7 nucleotides matching TRBD1. The germline V gene encodes CDR1 MDHEN and CDR2 SYDVKM. This CDR3 region has 18 residues. CDR3 sequence reads: CASTLANRGLGYNSPLHF. As DNA, the CDR3 is TGTGCCAGCACTTTAGCAAACAGGGGTCTAGGCTATAATTCACCCCTCCACTTT.

The chain recombines TRBV9 with TRBJ2-7; 8 bases fit TRBD2. This CDR3 comprises 15 residues. J gave up 3 bases and V 3 bases, and 8 bases lay outside the gene matches. The germline CDR1 and CDR2 sequences are SGDLS and YYNGEE. CDR3 loop: CASSAQPGGGYEQYF. In DNA, the CDR3 is TGTGCCAGCAGCGCCCAGCCGGGGGGGGGCTACGAGCAGTACTTC. The variable domain in full, with the rest retrieved from reference TRBV9 and TRBJ2-7, is DSGVTQTPKHLITATGQRVTLRCSPRSGDLSVYWYQQSLDQGLQFLIQYYNGEERAKGNILERFSAQQFPDLHSELNLSSLELGDSALYFCASSAQPGGGYEQYFGPGTRLTVT.

This clonotype was found many times. The rearrangement joins TRBV30 to TRBJ2-2; weak D call: TRBD2 (5 bases). Germline V gives CDR1 GTSNPN, CDR2 SVGIG (reference sequence). V lost 5 bases, J lost 3 bases, and 13 bases lay in between. The CDR3 is 14 residues long. The CDR3 coding sequence is TGTGCCTGGGGGAGTGGGCTCCACACCGGGGAGCTGTTTTTT. Translating gives CAWGSGLHTGELFF.

By its share, this clonotype is medium-sized. The chain has TRBV24-1 and TRBJ1-2, with D perhaps TRBD1 (6 bases). The CDR3 is 17 residues long. V lost 0 bases and J 0 bases, leaving 13 bases between the germline ends. Germline lookup yields CDR1 KGHDR and CDR2 SFDVKD. The CDR3 nucleotides are TGTGCCACCAGTGATTTGCGACAGGTAATGCCTAACTATGGCTACACCTTC. Protein sequence: CATSDLRQVMPNYGYTF.

This clonotype was seen only a few times. Germline and junction disagree at one end, which may indicate a read error. The V and J genes are TRBV6-5 and TRBJ1-1, with 10 bases that match TRBD1. Looked up from germline, CDR1 is MNHEY and CDR2 is SVGAGI. The CDR3 covers 15 residues. CDR3: CASRYDRGLSTEAFF. The CDR3 DNA reads TGTGCCAGCCGTTACGACAGGGGGCTTAGCACTGAAGCTTTCTTT.

The chain employs TRBV2 and TRBJ2-1; no firm D call. CDR3 length equals 12 residues. In germline, CDR1 is SNHLY, CDR2 FYNNEI. With 8 bases removed from V and 6 bases from J, the gap between germline ends came to 11 bases. CDR3 sequence: CASQEDSNEQFF. The CDR3, as DNA: TGTGCCAGCCAAGAGGATAGCAATGAGCAGTTCTTC. Combining the CDR3 with reference TRBV2 and TRBJ2-1 gives the whole variable domain EPEVTQTPSHQVTQMGQEVILRCVPISNHLYFYWYRQILGQKVEFLVSFYNNEISEKSEIFDDQFSVERPDGSNFTLKIRSTKLEDSAMYFCASQEDSNEQFFGPGTRLTVL.

This sequence joins TRBV7-9 and TRBJ1-1, with D perhaps matching TRBD1 (6 bases). The CDR3 runs 15 residues. Trimming cost V 5 bases and J 1 base, with 14 bases left between them. CDR1 is SEHNR and CDR2 is FQNEAQ in the germline V gene (reference sequence). CDR3 region: CASSPRGPGNTEAFF. The DNA of the CDR3 is TGTGCCAGCAGCCCCAGGGGCCCTGGGAACACTGAAGCTTTCTTT.

The chain employs TRBV6-1 and TRBJ2-1; 13 bases fit TRBD2. The CDR3 runs to 17 residues. Germline V gives CDR1 MNHNS, CDR2 SASEGT. Germline trimming cut 6 bases from V and 2 bases from J; bases unmatched to any gene: 7. The CDR3: CASSRTSGSFAYNEQFF. In DNA form, the CDR3 reads TGTGCCAGCAGCCGGACTAGCGGGAGTTTCGCCTACAATGAGCAGTTCTTC.

The rearrangement uses TRBV12-3 or TRBV12-4 and TRBJ1-1, with 8 bases that match TRBD1. Unmatched junction bases numbered 9, after V lost 3 bases and J lost 6 bases. The CDR3 consists of 15 residues. DNA for the CDR3: TGTGCCAGCAGTTTTATGGGTGGACAGGGAGCTGAAGCTTTCTTT. This sequence encodes CASSFMGGQGAEAFF.

This clonotype was detected once. The chain employs TRBV2 and TRBJ2-7; TRBD2 matches at 7 bases. Germline CDR1 reads SNHLY; CDR2 reads FYNNEI. The length of the CDR3 is 12 residues. The CDR3 protein is CACRPWEGEQYF. The CDR3 bases are TGTGCTTGCAGACCTTGGGAGGGTGAGCAGTACTTC.

The chain recombines TRBV20-1 with TRBJ2-7, with D possibly TRBD2 on 5 matching bases. Deletions cut 1 base from V and 5 bases from J, with 27 bases between. CDR3 length equals 18 residues. The V gene's germline CDR1 is DFQATT and CDR2 SNEGSKA (reference sequence). CDR3 loop: CSARVFSAGRGMRDEQYF. In nucleotides, the CDR3 is TGCAGTGCTAGAGTTTTCTCCGCGGGTCGAGGGATGAGGGACGAGCAGTACTTC.

The gene calls are TRBV30 and TRBJ2-6; D is perhaps TRBD1 or TRBD2 (5 bases each). V was clipped by 7 bases and J by 2 bases, with 24 bases between them. Germline CDR1 reads GTSNPN; CDR2 reads SVGIG (reference sequence). The CDR3 is 18 residues long. The CDR3 coding sequence is TGTGCCTCCGTTCATGGGGGTTTTTGGGTCACTGGGGCCAACGTCCTGACTTTC. Amino acids: CASVHGGFWVTGANVLTF.

The rearrangement links TRBV29-1 to TRBJ2-6; no clear D gene. V lost 3 bases to trimming and J lost 4 bases, with 4 bases between them. The CDR3 has 12 residues. CDR1 and CDR2 from the germline V gene are SQVTM and ANQGSEA. The CDR3 protein is CSVESGANVLTF. CDR3 in DNA: TGCAGCGTTGAGTCCGGGGCCAACGTCCTGACTTTC.

Here the CDR3 reads CASREQGASFYNEQFF. CDR3 nucleotides: TGTGCCAGCAGGGAACAGGGGGCTTCTTTTTACAATGAGCAGTTCTTC. The chain has TRBV12-3 or TRBV12-4 and TRBJ2-1, with 9 positions matching TRBD1. This CDR3 has 16 residues. Trimming at V came to 6 bases and at J to 4 bases, leaving 10 bases not matched to a gene.

There are a few counts of this clonotype. The V and J genes are TRBV2 and TRBJ1-2; 9 bases align to TRBD1. V trimming: 4 bases; J trimming: 5 bases; junction bases outside the gene matches: 17. This CDR3 has 18 residues. Germline CDR1 SNHLY, CDR2 FYNNEI. CDR3 nucleotide sequence: TGTGCCAGCAGTGGTACAGGGGGCATTCGGTATGTGGCATATGGCTACACCTTC. Translation: CASSGTGGIRYVAYGYTF.

This clonotype occurred a few times. This chain joins TRBV2 and TRBJ1-5, with D tentatively TRBD1 (5 bases). Germline CDR1 and CDR2: SNHLY and FYNNEI. This CDR3 has 12 residues. Trimming removed 4 bases at V and 7 bases at J, with 8 bases between. CDR3 nucleotides: TGTGCCAGCAGTGGGGGGGACCAGCCCCAGCATTTT. Residues: CASSGGDQPQHF.

This clonotype came up a few times. The rearrangement joins TRBV6-1 to TRBJ1-2; no clear D gene. The CDR3 extends over 16 amino acids. The V gene's germline CDR1 is MNHNS and CDR2 SASEGT. Trimming left V 5 bases short and J 1 base short, with 17 bases between. This CDR3 is CASSRGFWNRNYGYTF. CDR3 coding DNA: TGTGCCAGCAGTAGAGGGTTTTGGAACCGTAACTATGGCTACACCTTC.